One sample yielded the 25 T cell receptor beta chains listed below, sequenced in a study of T-cell memory formation after mild COVID-19 (dated by TCRdb to the early 2020s). To prepare the library, 5' RACE was applied. Sequencer: Illumina NovaSeq 6000. The public sequencing data were trimmed at Q25 with fastp and processed into clonotypes with MiXCR by TCRdb, which kept only in-frame beta chains. Entries are consolidated by CDR3 protein sequence, retaining the most common genes and DNA. In this sample the table shows hundreds of thousands of distinct CDR3 sequences, approximately 27% of which occur a single time. The ten top clones hold 13% of the sample. The sample taken for sequencing was PBMCs or a T cell subset sorted from them (not recorded which). The receptor set was obtained from an adult woman who had mild COVID-19 (a few samples of this study predate the infection). The sample titles of this study are shuffled in the database, so cell type and time point are left out; the donor was told from shared clones.

This chain links TRBV7-2 with TRBJ2-7, with TRBD2 identical over 10 bases. The CDR3 contains 15 residues. Germline lookup yields CDR1 SGHTA and CDR2 FQGNSA. V gave up 5 bases and J gave up 4 bases; unmatched junction bases: 8. The CDR3 DNA sequence: TGTGCCAGCAGCATCACTAGCGGGGCTAGGTACGAGCAGTACTTC. This gives the protein CASSITSGARYEQYF.

This chain links TRBV5-1 with TRBJ2-1; possible D gene TRBD2, 6 bases. V lost 6 bases to trimming and J lost 8 bases, with 21 bases between them. This CDR3 has 15 residues. The V gene's germline CDR1 is SGHRS and CDR2 YFSETQ. This CDR3 reads CASTPILASEYEQFF. As DNA, the CDR3 is TGCGCCAGCACACCAATACTAGCTTCGGAATATGAGCAGTTCTTC.

This clonotype was picked up a small number of times. This chain links TRBV7-9 with TRBJ1-6; D unresolved. This CDR3 contains 16 residues. Germline values: CDR1 SEHNR, CDR2 FQNEAQ (reference sequence). The V gene lost 5 bases and the J gene lost 1 base, with 12 bases spanning the gap. As DNA, the CDR3 is TGTGCCAGCAGCCCCCGAGGTGGGTCCTATAATTCACCCCTCCACTTT. Protein sequence: CASSPRGGSYNSPLHF.

The V call is TRBV12-3 or TRBV12-4, the J call TRBJ2-3, with TRBD2 identical over 7 bases. This CDR3 contains 15 residues. With 6 bases clipped from V and 2 bases from J, the junction kept 8 bases outside the gene matches. CDR3 bases: TGTGCCAGCAGCCCCCCAGCGGGGTTCACAGATACGCAGTATTTT. It codes for CASSPPAGFTDTQYF.

J is TRBJ2-7 and V is TRBV27; TRBD2 aligns across 9 bases. The CDR3 totals 15 residues. Germline loops: CDR1 MNHEY, CDR2 SMNVEV (reference sequence). J lost 3 bases, V lost 3 bases, and 6 bases had no gene match. This CDR3 reads CASSFRPSGIYEQYF. In DNA, the CDR3 is TGTGCCAGCAGTTTCCGGCCTAGCGGGATCTACGAGCAGTACTTC.

Only a few counts were recorded for this clonotype. This chain connects TRBV5-1 to TRBJ2-3; 7 bases are a match to TRBD2. CDR1 and CDR2 from the germline V gene are SGHRS and YFSETQ. The CDR3 is 17 residues long. Unmatched junction bases numbered 8, after V lost 0 bases and J lost 1 base. For the CDR3, the DNA is TGCGCCAGCAGCTTGGAGCCTAGCGGAACCCGCACAGATACGCAGTATTTT. This sequence encodes CASSLEPSGTRTDTQYF.

This clonotype was seen more than once but under ten times. J is TRBJ2-2 and V is TRBV4-1, with D unclear. There are 12 residues in the CDR3. Trimming stripped 3 bases from V and 8 bases from J, with 7 bases between. Looked up from germline, CDR1 is MGHRA and CDR2 is YSYEKL. CDR3 amino acids: CASSHRPGELFF. The CDR3 DNA follows: TGCGCCAGCAGCCACCGACCGGGGGAGCTGTTTTTT.

V is TRBV6-5 and J is TRBJ2-7, with D perhaps matching TRBD1 or TRBD2 (5 bases each). The ends were cut back, 2 bases at V and 3 bases at J, with 8 bases in the middle. CDR3 length: 13 residues. The germline gives CDR1 MNHEY, CDR2 SVGAGI. This chain's CDR3 is CASSYRDGYEQYF. The CDR3 DNA is TGTGCCAGCAGTTACCGGGACGGCTACGAGCAGTACTTC.

This clonotype was found a few times. The rearrangement uses TRBV27 and TRBJ2-7; no clear D. Per germline, CDR1 MNHEY and CDR2 SMNVEV (reference sequence). Trimming shortened V by 5 bases and J by 3 bases, and 11 bases separated the two germline ends. This CDR3 contains 13 residues. The CDR3 sequence: CASSLQEGYEQYF. For the CDR3, the DNA is TGTGCCAGCAGTCTCCAGGAAGGCTACGAGCAGTACTTC.

This sequence joins TRBV29-1 and TRBJ2-7; 7 bases line up with TRBD1. In germline, CDR1 is SQVTM, CDR2 ANQGSEA. With V trimmed by 0 bases and J by 4 bases, 3 bases remained unmatched. The CDR3 runs 13 residues. The CDR3 loop reads CSVEEGRGYEQYF. DNA of the CDR3: TGCAGCGTTGAAGAAGGCAGGGGGTACGAGCAGTACTTC.

This clonotype was found a few times. The V gene is TRBV7-6, the J gene TRBJ1-4; D unresolved. CDR1 and CDR2 (germline): SGHVS, FNYEAQ. This CDR3 is built from 13 residues. V was shortened by 0 bases and J by 12 bases, with 11 bases between the two germline ends. CDR3 bases: TGTGCCAGCAGCTTAGCCCCGGGAAAGGAACTGTTTTTT. Translation gives CASSLAPGKELFF. The full variable domain, its missing parts supplied by reference TRBV7-6 and TRBJ1-4, is GAGVSQSPRYKVTKRGQDVALRCDPISGHVSLYWYRQALGQGPEFLTYFNYEAQQDKSGLPNDRFSAERPEGSISTLTIQRTEQRDSAMYRCASSLAPGKELFFGSGTQLSVL.

The rearrangement joins TRBV7-8 to TRBJ2-7; 10 bases fit TRBD2. Per the germline V gene, CDR1 is SGHVS and CDR2 is FQNEAQ. V lost 6 bases, J lost 4 bases, and 6 bases stayed unmatched. The CDR3 consists of 14 residues. The DNA of the CDR3 is TGTGCCAGCAGAGTAGCGGGAGGTGGGTACGAGCAGTACTTC. Amino acids: CASRVAGGGYEQYF.

This sequence joins TRBV5-1 and TRBJ2-2, with TRBD1 as a possible D gene (8 bases). Germline loops: CDR1 SGHRS, CDR2 YFSETQ. V lost 3 bases and J lost 7, with 16 bases in between. The CDR3 sequence is 15 residues long. The CDR3 coding sequence is TGCGCCAGCAGCTCTCGGACAGGGAGGGACGGGGAGCTGTTTTTT. As protein: CASSSRTGRDGELFF. Full variable domain (outside the CDR3, taken from reference TRBV5-1 and TRBJ2-2): KAGVTQTPRYLIKTRGQQVTLSCSPISGHRSVSWYQQTPGQGLQFLFEYFSETQRNKGNFPGRFSGRQFSNSRSEMNVSTLELGDSALYLCASSSRTGRDGELFFGEGSRLTVL.

The CDR3 nucleotides are TGTGCCAGTAGTCCCTACAGGGATACTGAAGCTTTCTTT. This sequence encodes CASSPYRDTEAFF. V and J are TRBV19 and TRBJ1-1, with D tentatively TRBD1 (6 bases). Germline-derived CDR1 and CDR2 are LNHDA and SQIVND (reference sequence). The CDR3 runs 13 residues. V was clipped by 5 bases and J by 5 bases, with 12 bases between them.

The chain couples TRBV25-1 to TRBJ1-1; D remains unclear. The CDR3 has 13 residues. Looked up from germline, CDR1 is MGHDK and CDR2 is SYGVNS. The germline V and J ends were trimmed by 4 bases and 1 base, with 7 bases remaining between them. The DNA for the CDR3 is TGTGCCAGCAGTGTATCAGCGAACACTGAAGCTTTCTTT. Amino acids: CASSVSANTEAFF.

The chain carries TRBV27 and TRBJ1-2, with 7 bases fitting TRBD1. J gave up 8 bases and V 5 bases, and 11 bases lay outside the gene matches. The germline V gene has CDR1 MNHEY and CDR2 SMNVEV (reference sequence). This CDR3 has 14 amino acids. CDR3 DNA sequence: TGTGCCAGCAGTCCTACGACAGGGCTCTGGGGCTACACCTTC. Its protein is CASSPTTGLWGYTF.

This clonotype was detected only a few times. The chain carries TRBV29-1 and TRBJ2-1, with 11 bases that match TRBD2. Germline V gene data show CDR1 as SQVTM and CDR2 as ANQGSEA. Unmatched junction bases numbered 2, after V lost 3 bases and J lost 4 bases. The CDR3 consists of 14 residues. CDR3 loop: CSVEGTSGYNEQFF. CDR3 in DNA: TGCAGCGTTGAGGGGACTAGCGGTTACAATGAGCAGTTCTTC.

This clonotype came up a few times. The rearrangement links TRBV3-1 to TRBJ2-7; D is unclear. The CDR3 extends over 12 amino acids. Germline-derived CDR1 and CDR2 are LGHDT and YNNKEL (reference sequence). V gave up 1 base and J gave up 6 bases, with 7 bases separating them. CDR3 bases: TGTGCCAGCAGCCAAGCCGGGTTCGAGCAGTACTTC. Protein: CASSQAGFEQYF.

The V and J genes are TRBV4-3 and TRBJ1-6; D possibly corresponds to TRBD1 (5 bases). The CDR3 spans 18 residues. The germline V gene has CDR1 LGHNA and CDR2 YSLEER. Trimming shortened V by 0 bases and J by 4 bases, and 16 bases separated the two germline ends. CDR3 residues: CASSQDGAAVDYNSPLHF. CDR3 nucleotides: TGCGCCAGCAGCCAAGATGGGGCGGCCGTGGATTATAATTCACCCCTCCACTTT.

This clonotype has a handful of counts. V gene TRBV5-1 combines with J gene TRBJ1-1; D is ambiguous. V was cut by 0 bases and J by 1 base, with 7 bases left in between. CDR1 SGHRS and CDR2 YFSETQ come from the germline V gene. CDR3 length: 14 residues. The CDR3 sequence is CASSLGQKNTEAFF. For the CDR3, the DNA is TGCGCCAGCAGCTTGGGGCAGAAGAACACTGAAGCTTTCTTT.

The rearrangement links TRBV20-1 to TRBJ2-5; 8 nucleotides line up with TRBD1. The CDR3 runs 15 residues. Trimming at V came to 0 bases and at J to 7 bases, leaving 10 bases not matched to a gene. Germline-derived CDR1 and CDR2 are DFQATT and SNEGSKA (reference sequence). The CDR3 here is CSARDVRGLGGTQYF. The CDR3 DNA follows: TGCAGTGCTAGAGATGTCAGGGGGCTAGGAGGGACCCAGTACTTC.

At least ten counts were recorded for this clonotype. The rearrangement joins TRBV7-2 to TRBJ2-1; 12 bases fit TRBD2. The CDR3 is 16 residues long. Trimming cost V 5 bases and J 8 bases; bases outside gene matches: 10. CDR1 and CDR2 (germline): SGHTA, FQGNSA. Here the CDR3 reads CASSPQTSGSGHEQFF. The CDR3 DNA reads as TGTGCCAGCAGCCCTCAGACTAGCGGGAGTGGCCATGAGCAGTTCTTC.

V gene TRBV11-2 combines with J gene TRBJ2-4; D not resolved. Germline-derived CDR1 and CDR2 are SGHAT and FQNNGV. The CDR3 is 13 amino acids. V shed 5 bases and J shed 7 bases, with 12 bases lying between them. This chain's CDR3 is CASSPGWLNIQYF. In DNA form, the CDR3 reads TGTGCCAGCAGCCCCGGATGGTTGAACATTCAGTACTTC. Using reference TRBV11-2 and TRBJ2-4 for the parts outside the CDR3, the full variable domain is EAGVAQSPRYKIIEKRQSVAFWCNPISGHATLYWYQQILGQGPKLLIQFQNNGVVDDSQLPKDRFSAERLKGVDSTLKIQPAKLEDSAVYLCASSPGWLNIQYFGAGTRLSVL.

This clonotype has just a few counts. The gene calls are TRBV29-1 and TRBJ2-3, with TRBD2 matching over 12 bases. After removal of 6 bases from V and 2 bases from J, the junction contained 6 bases not matched to a gene. The CDR3 spans 15 residues. The germline V gene has CDR1 SQVTM and CDR2 ANQGSEA. DNA for the CDR3: TGCAGCGTCCGCGGACTAGCGGGGAACACAGATACGCAGTATTTT. It encodes CSVRGLAGNTDTQYF.

This clonotype came up a few times. This chain joins TRBV5-4 and TRBJ2-7; 7 positions match TRBD1. This CDR3 contains 13 residues. Germline V CDR1 and CDR2: SGHNT, YYREEE (reference sequence). Losses at the gene ends were 4 bases for V and 2 bases for J; bases not matched to a gene: 3. For the CDR3, the DNA is TGTGCCAGCAGCCCCGACAGGGCCTACGAGCAGTACTTC. This translates into CASSPDRAYEQYF.